This T cell receptor (beta chain) was observed in a study of blood T cell repertoires in COVID-19. As originally analysed: By means of reference gene primer amplification, nucleated cell counts were estimated. Sequenced by immunoSEQ multiplex PCR; TCRdb stores in-frame clones only, minus some. D and trimming come from the DNA, and the V and J calls and clone size come from that table. The sample lists under 350,000 clones, 86% occurring once. CDR3 size: 15 residues. The V gene's germline CDR1 is SGHTA and CDR2 FQGNSA. Trimming shortened V by 4 bases and J by 8 bases, and 18 bases separated the two germline ends.

The TCR comes from a man in his thirties or forties who had recovered from COVID-19. The V gene is TRBV7-2, the J gene TRBJ2-1; D is possibly TRBD2 (6 bases). Sample: PBMCs or T cells enriched from blood (not recorded which). CDR3 DNA: TGTGCCAGCAGCTCCGCCAGACTAGTCCCCGATGAGCAGTTCTTC. This encodes CASSSARLVPDEQFF.